This is a list of T cell receptor beta chains from one sample in a study of blood T cells in healthy people across ages. Each CDR3 protein gets one entry after TCRdb re-called the 5' RACE reads with MiXCR. In the table there are 600,000 to 800,000 distinct CDR3 sequences, approximately 52% of which are singletons. Sample: blood. The origin of the receptors is a woman at least 80 years old in good health. Each CDR3 is given with its conserved first and last residue. The order of the fields is V gene, D gene, J gene, clone size, CDR3 protein, CDR3 DNA. The D gene is left open where the match is weak. Expanded clones get a size class; other rows say once, few or many, or leave the size out.

V gene: TRBV29-1
D gene: NA
J gene: TRBJ1-2
clone size: NA
CDR3 protein: CSVEPPGYTLYGYTF
CDR3 DNA: TGCAGCGTTGAACCCCCAGGGTATACCCTCTATGGCTACACCTTC

V gene: TRBV4-2
D gene: NA
J gene: TRBJ1-2
clone size: NA
CDR3 protein: CASSQDHRQDVYVYTF
CDR3 DNA: TGTGCCAGCAGCCAAGATCACCGACAGGATGTCTATGTCTACACCTTC

V gene: TRBV27
D gene: TRBD1
J gene: TRBJ2-1
clone size: many
CDR3 protein: CASTLTGTGRMRGHEQFF
CDR3 DNA: TGTGCCAGCACCTTAACTGGGACAGGGAGAATGCGCGGGCATGAGCAGTTCTTC

V gene: TRBV5-1
D gene: NA
J gene: TRBJ2-4
clone size: many
CDR3 protein: CASSLATGLAKNIQYF
CDR3 DNA: TGCGCCAGCAGCTTGGCGACAGGCCTAGCCAAAAACATTCAGTACTTC

V gene: TRBV2
D gene: NA
J gene: TRBJ2-7
clone size: NA
CDR3 protein: CASSGESSYNEQYF
CDR3 DNA: TGTGCCAGCAGTGGAGAGAGCTCCTACAATGAGCAGTACTTC

V gene: TRBV18
D gene: TRBD1
J gene: TRBJ1-6
clone size: few
CDR3 protein: CASSPGQGISPLHF
CDR3 DNA: TGTGCCAGCTCACCGGGACAGGGTATTTCACCCCTCCACTTT

V gene: TRBV2
D gene: NA
J gene: TRBJ1-6
clone size: NA
CDR3 protein: CASSLDTSPLHF
CDR3 DNA: TGTGCCAGCAGCCTCGACACTTCACCCCTCCACTTT

V gene: TRBV27
D gene: TRBD1
J gene: TRBJ1-4
clone size: NA
CDR3 protein: CASSSARDRGQYEELFF
CDR3 DNA: TGTGCCAGCAGCAGCGCCCGGGACAGGGGGCAGTATGAAGAACTGTTTTTT

V gene: TRBV27
D gene: TRBD2
J gene: TRBJ2-5
clone size: NA
CDR3 protein: CASSSRTSLQETQYF
CDR3 DNA: TGTGCCAGCAGTTCCAGGACTAGTCTCCAAGAGACCCAGTACTTC

V gene: TRBV7-8
D gene: NA
J gene: TRBJ2-3
clone size: many
CDR3 protein: CASSPRWASTDTQYF
CDR3 DNA: TGTGCCAGCAGCCCCAGGTGGGCTAGCACAGATACGCAGTATTTT

V gene: TRBV18
D gene: NA
J gene: TRBJ1-4
clone size: NA
CDR3 protein: CASSTSVPTNEKLFF
CDR3 DNA: TGTGCCAGCTCCACTTCGGTCCCAACTAATGAAAAACTGTTTTTT

V gene: TRBV7-8
D gene: TRBD1
J gene: TRBJ2-7
clone size: many
CDR3 protein: CASSFDRGPYEQYF
CDR3 DNA: TGTGCCAGCAGCTTCGACAGGGGGCCCTACGAGCAGTACTTC

V gene: TRBV12-3/TRBV12-4
D gene: NA
J gene: TRBJ1-4
clone size: NA
CDR3 protein: CASSVWEGRELFF
CDR3 DNA: TGTGCCAGCAGTGTTTGGGAGGGAAGGGAATTGTTTTTT

V gene: TRBV24-1
D gene: NA
J gene: TRBJ1-2
clone size: NA
CDR3 protein: CATSDRGGGYGYTF
CDR3 DNA: TGTGCCACCAGTGACCGCGGCGGGGGGTATGGCTACACCTTC

V gene: TRBV7-2
D gene: NA
J gene: TRBJ1-5
clone size: NA
CDR3 protein: CASSSGTSGTQPQHF
CDR3 DNA: TGTGCCAGCAGCTCCGGGACATCAGGGACTCAGCCCCAGCATTTT

V gene: TRBV7-9
D gene: TRBD2
J gene: TRBJ2-3
clone size: many
CDR3 protein: CASSPGLGRDTQYF
CDR3 DNA: TGTGCCAGCAGCCCAGGACTAGGGAGAGATACGCAGTATTTT

V gene: TRBV3-1
D gene: NA
J gene: TRBJ2-5
clone size: NA
CDR3 protein: CASSQAEWTKETQYF
CDR3 DNA: TGTGCCAGCAGCCAAGCGGAATGGACAAAAGAGACCCAGTACTTC

V gene: TRBV9
D gene: TRBD2
J gene: TRBJ2-1
clone size: NA
CDR3 protein: CASSRAGEAYNEQFF
CDR3 DNA: TGTGCCAGCAGCCGAGCGGGAGAGGCCTACAATGAGCAGTTCTTC

V gene: TRBV12-3/TRBV12-4
D gene: TRBD2
J gene: TRBJ2-1
clone size: NA
CDR3 protein: CASSFLAGGGTDEQFF
CDR3 DNA: TGTGCCAGCAGTTTCCTAGCGGGAGGTGGGACGGATGAGCAGTTCTTC

V gene: TRBV9
D gene: TRBD2
J gene: TRBJ2-5
clone size: many
CDR3 protein: CASSVDVAGGGETQYF
CDR3 DNA: TGTGCCAGCAGCGTAGACGTAGCGGGAGGTGGTGAGACCCAGTACTTC

V gene: TRBV6-1
D gene: TRBD1
J gene: TRBJ1-6
clone size: few
CDR3 protein: CASRKSGQYNSPLHF
CDR3 DNA: TGTGCCAGCAGGAAATCGGGACAGTATAATTCACCCCTCCACTTT

V gene: TRBV28
D gene: NA
J gene: TRBJ2-6
clone size: few
CDR3 protein: CASSPDVSGANVLTF
CDR3 DNA: TGTGCCAGCAGTCCTGACGTCTCTGGGGCCAACGTCCTGACTTTC

V gene: TRBV4-2
D gene: TRBD2
J gene: TRBJ2-2
clone size: few
CDR3 protein: CASSRTLAGGSNTGELFF
CDR3 DNA: TGTGCCAGCAGCCGAACTTTAGCGGGGGGGTCGAACACCGGGGAGCTGTTTTTT

V gene: TRBV7-6
D gene: TRBD1
J gene: TRBJ2-5
clone size: NA
CDR3 protein: CATGRGQGVGGETQYF
CDR3 DNA: TGTGCCACGGGAAGGGGACAGGGGGTCGGTGGAGAGACCCAGTACTTC

V gene: TRBV4-1
D gene: NA
J gene: TRBJ2-2
clone size: few
CDR3 protein: CASSQVFRSTGELFF
CDR3 DNA: TGCGCCAGCAGCCAAGTCTTTCGCAGCACCGGGGAGCTGTTTTTT

V gene: TRBV12-5
D gene: TRBD2
J gene: TRBJ2-2
clone size: NA
CDR3 protein: CASGTSSGNTGELFF
CDR3 DNA: TGTGCTAGTGGTACCTCTAGCGGGAACACCGGGGAGCTGTTTTTT

V gene: TRBV20-1
D gene: NA
J gene: TRBJ1-3
clone size: NA
CDR3 protein: CSARLGAGNTIYF
CDR3 DNA: TGCAGTGCTAGGCTAGGGGCCGGAAACACCATATATTTT

V gene: TRBV20-1
D gene: NA
J gene: TRBJ1-5
clone size: NA
CDR3 protein: CSARRLKGSGNQPQHF
CDR3 DNA: TGCAGTGCTAGAAGGTTGAAGGGGTCGGGCAATCAGCCCCAGCATTTT

V gene: TRBV5-6
D gene: TRBD2
J gene: TRBJ2-7
clone size: NA
CDR3 protein: CASSDRLAPYEQYF
CDR3 DNA: TGTGCCAGCAGCGACCGACTAGCCCCCTACGAGCAGTACTTC

V gene: TRBV21-1
D gene: NA
J gene: TRBJ2-7
clone size: NA
CDR3 protein: CASIQEAGLLYEQYF
CDR3 DNA: TGTGCCAGCATCCAAGAGGCAGGGCTCCTCTACGAGCAGTACTTC

V gene: TRBV7-6
D gene: NA
J gene: TRBJ1-2
clone size: NA
CDR3 protein: CASSLYSGLAIYGYTF
CDR3 DNA: TGTGCCAGCAGCTTATACTCCGGACTCGCGATATATGGCTACACCTTC

V gene: TRBV20-1
D gene: TRBD1
J gene: TRBJ2-3
clone size: NA
CDR3 protein: CSAPGQGATDTQYF
CDR3 DNA: TGCAGTGCGCCGGGACAGGGGGCGACAGATACGCAGTATTTT

V gene: TRBV29-1
D gene: TRBD2
J gene: TRBJ2-7
clone size: NA
CDR3 protein: CSVEGGLAGGEQYF
CDR3 DNA: TGCAGCGTTGAAGGGGGACTAGCGGGGGGTGAGCAGTACTTC

V gene: TRBV3-1
D gene: NA
J gene: TRBJ1-1
clone size: many
CDR3 protein: CASRPTPADTEAFF
CDR3 DNA: TGTGCCAGCAGGCCCACCCCGGCTGACACTGAAGCTTTCTTT

V gene: TRBV12-3/TRBV12-4
D gene: TRBD2
J gene: TRBJ2-4
clone size: NA
CDR3 protein: CASSSPTSGSRGSIQYF
CDR3 DNA: TGTGCCAGCAGTTCCCCGACTAGCGGGAGTAGGGGAAGCATTCAGTACTTC

V gene: TRBV5-1
D gene: NA
J gene: TRBJ2-1
clone size: many
CDR3 protein: CASSANKGAQFF
CDR3 DNA: TGCGCCAGCAGCGCCAACAAAGGAGCCCAGTTCTTC

V gene: TRBV15
D gene: NA
J gene: TRBJ2-1
clone size: NA
CDR3 protein: CATSRDRLYEQFF
CDR3 DNA: TGTGCCACCAGCAGAGACCGACTCTATGAGCAGTTCTTC

V gene: TRBV19
D gene: NA
J gene: TRBJ2-1
clone size: few
CDR3 protein: CASRDGGSYNEQFF
CDR3 DNA: TGTGCCAGTAGGGATGGCGGCTCCTACAATGAGCAGTTCTTC

V gene: TRBV9
D gene: TRBD1
J gene: TRBJ2-5
clone size: NA
CDR3 protein: CASSLSRDRGENEQYF
CDR3 DNA: TGTGCCAGCAGCCTTTCGCGGGACAGGGGTGAAAATGAGCAGTACTTC

V gene: TRBV15
D gene: NA
J gene: TRBJ2-2
clone size: few
CDR3 protein: CATSREVGRELFF
CDR3 DNA: TGTGCCACCAGCAGAGAGGTCGGTAGGGAGCTGTTTTTT

V gene: TRBV14
D gene: NA
J gene: TRBJ2-5
clone size: NA
CDR3 protein: CASSQDWLGSRHGQETQYF
CDR3 DNA: TGTGCCAGCAGCCAAGACTGGTTGGGCAGCCGGCACGGTCAAGAGACCCAGTACTTC

V gene: TRBV9
D gene: NA
J gene: TRBJ2-4
clone size: few
CDR3 protein: CASSVAENNEQYF
CDR3 DNA: TGTGCCAGCAGCGTAGCTGAGAACAATGAGCAGTACTTC

V gene: TRBV12-3/TRBV12-4
D gene: TRBD2
J gene: TRBJ2-5
clone size: many
CDR3 protein: CASSLGLAGVLSQYF
CDR3 DNA: TGTGCCAGCAGTTTAGGCCTAGCGGGAGTTCTATCCCAGTACTTC

V gene: TRBV10-1
D gene: NA
J gene: TRBJ2-7
clone size: few
CDR3 protein: CASSDGSSPYEQYF
CDR3 DNA: TGCGCCAGCAGTGATGGCAGCAGCCCCTACGAGCAGTACTTC

V gene: TRBV24-1
D gene: NA
J gene: TRBJ1-1
clone size: NA
CDR3 protein: CATSGFGNTEAFF
CDR3 DNA: TGTGCCACATCAGGGTTCGGGAACACTGAAGCTTTCTTT

V gene: TRBV5-1
D gene: NA
J gene: TRBJ1-2
clone size: NA
CDR3 protein: CASSPGGFNYGYTF
CDR3 DNA: TGCGCCAGCAGCCCCGGGGGATTCAACTATGGCTACACCTTC

V gene: TRBV24-1
D gene: NA
J gene: TRBJ2-1
clone size: NA
CDR3 protein: CATSDDRTDNEQFF
CDR3 DNA: TGTGCCACCAGTGACGACAGAACGGACAATGAGCAGTTCTTC

V gene: TRBV7-2
D gene: NA
J gene: TRBJ1-2
clone size: many
CDR3 protein: CASSLATNRANYGYTF
CDR3 DNA: TGTGCCAGCAGCTTAGCGACAAACAGGGCTAACTATGGCTACACCTTC

V gene: TRBV12-3/TRBV12-4
D gene: NA
J gene: TRBJ2-6
clone size: NA
CDR3 protein: CASRIDPDGPGANVLTF
CDR3 DNA: TGTGCCAGCAGAATCGACCCGGATGGGCCTGGGGCCAACGTCCTGACTTTC

V gene: TRBV2
D gene: NA
J gene: TRBJ2-1
clone size: many
CDR3 protein: CASSEGITGEQFF
CDR3 DNA: TGTGCCAGCAGTGAAGGGATCACCGGTGAGCAGTTCTTC

V gene: TRBV2
D gene: TRBD2
J gene: TRBJ2-2
clone size: NA
CDR3 protein: CASSRTSDTGELFF
CDR3 DNA: TGTGCCAGCAGTAGGACTAGCGACACCGGGGAGCTGTTTTTT

V gene: TRBV5-1
D gene: NA
J gene: TRBJ2-3
clone size: many
CDR3 protein: CASSLTVDTQYF
CDR3 DNA: TGTGCCAGCAGCTTAACCGTAGATACGCAGTATTTT

V gene: TRBV18
D gene: NA
J gene: TRBJ2-1
clone size: many
CDR3 protein: CASSISSGEQFF
CDR3 DNA: TGTGCCAGCTCAATCTCCTCTGGTGAGCAGTTCTTC

V gene: TRBV29-1
D gene: NA
J gene: TRBJ1-2
clone size: NA
CDR3 protein: CSVEPHTTNYGYTF
CDR3 DNA: TGCAGCGTTGAACCCCATACCACTAACTATGGCTACACCTTC

V gene: TRBV4-2
D gene: NA
J gene: TRBJ2-1
clone size: NA
CDR3 protein: CASSLSAGGAVYNEQFF
CDR3 DNA: TGTGCCAGCAGCCTCTCAGCTGGTGGGGCGGTCTACAATGAGCAGTTCTTC

V gene: TRBV5-5
D gene: TRBD2
J gene: TRBJ2-5
clone size: many
CDR3 protein: CASRLSVGTNRQETQYF
CDR3 DNA: TGTGCCAGCAGGTTGAGTGTCGGGACTAACCGCCAAGAGACCCAGTACTTC

V gene: TRBV27
D gene: NA
J gene: TRBJ2-3
clone size: NA
CDR3 protein: CASSTLANTDTQYF
CDR3 DNA: TGTGCCAGCAGTACACTAGCTAACACAGATACGCAGTATTTT

V gene: TRBV28
D gene: NA
J gene: TRBJ1-5
clone size: once
CDR3 protein: CASSPIQQSVNQPQHF
CDR3 DNA: TGTGCCAGCAGTCCCATCCAGCAGTCGGTCAATCAGCCCCAGCATTTT

V gene: TRBV12-3/TRBV12-4
D gene: NA
J gene: TRBJ2-7
clone size: many
CDR3 protein: CASSPRIYEQYF
CDR3 DNA: TGTGCCAGCAGTCCTCGCATCTACGAGCAGTACTTC